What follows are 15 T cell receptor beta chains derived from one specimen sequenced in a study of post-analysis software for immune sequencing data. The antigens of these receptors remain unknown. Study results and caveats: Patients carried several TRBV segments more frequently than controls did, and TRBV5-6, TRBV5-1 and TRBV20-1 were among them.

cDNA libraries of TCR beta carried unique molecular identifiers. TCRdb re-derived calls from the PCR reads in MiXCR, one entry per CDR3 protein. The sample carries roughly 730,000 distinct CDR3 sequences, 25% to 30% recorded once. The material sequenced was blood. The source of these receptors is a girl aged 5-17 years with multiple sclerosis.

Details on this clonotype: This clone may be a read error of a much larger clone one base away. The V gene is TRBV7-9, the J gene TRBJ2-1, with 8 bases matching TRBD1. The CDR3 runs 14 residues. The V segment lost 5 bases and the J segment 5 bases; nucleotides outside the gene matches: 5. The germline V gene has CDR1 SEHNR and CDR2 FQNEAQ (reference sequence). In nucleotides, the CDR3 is TGTGCCAGCAGCCTAGACAGGGGCCACAATGAGCAGTTCTTC. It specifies CASSLDRGHNEQFF.

CDR3 region: CASSPTYDGELFF. The CDR3 DNA follows: TGTGCCAGCAGCCCGACTTACGACGGGGAGCTGTTTTTT. The chain employs TRBV5-4 and TRBJ2-2; D is ambiguous. The CDR3 has 13 amino acids. Germline CDR1 and CDR2: SGHNT and YYREEE (reference sequence). Trimming removed 4 bases from V and 7 bases from J, with 11 bases in between.

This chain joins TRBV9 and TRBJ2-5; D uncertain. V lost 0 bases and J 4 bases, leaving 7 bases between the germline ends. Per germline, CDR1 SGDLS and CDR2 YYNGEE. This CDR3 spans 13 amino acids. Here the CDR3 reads CASSVAPAETQYF. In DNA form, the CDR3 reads TGTGCCAGCAGCGTAGCCCCCGCAGAGACCCAGTACTTC.

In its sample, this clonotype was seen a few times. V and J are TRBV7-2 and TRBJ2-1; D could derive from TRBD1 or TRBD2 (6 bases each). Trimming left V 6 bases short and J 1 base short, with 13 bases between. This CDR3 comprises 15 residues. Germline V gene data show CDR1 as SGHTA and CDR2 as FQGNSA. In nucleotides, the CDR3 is TGTGCCAGCAGAACGGAGGGACAATCCTACAATGAGCAGTTCTTC. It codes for CASRTEGQSYNEQFF.

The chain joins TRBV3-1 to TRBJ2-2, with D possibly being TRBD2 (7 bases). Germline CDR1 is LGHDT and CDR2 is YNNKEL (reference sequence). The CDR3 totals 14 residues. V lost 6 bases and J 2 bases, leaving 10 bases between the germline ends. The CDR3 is CASRRGANTGELFF. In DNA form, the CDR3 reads TGTGCCAGCAGACGGGGGGCCAACACCGGGGAGCTGTTTTTT.

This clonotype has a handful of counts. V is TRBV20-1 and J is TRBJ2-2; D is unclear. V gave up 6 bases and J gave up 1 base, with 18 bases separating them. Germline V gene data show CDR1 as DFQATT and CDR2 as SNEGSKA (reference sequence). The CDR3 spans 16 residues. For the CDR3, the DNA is TGCAGTGCCAGCTCCGGAACAGCCCTGAACACCGGGGAGCTGTTTTTT. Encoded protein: CSASSGTALNTGELFF.

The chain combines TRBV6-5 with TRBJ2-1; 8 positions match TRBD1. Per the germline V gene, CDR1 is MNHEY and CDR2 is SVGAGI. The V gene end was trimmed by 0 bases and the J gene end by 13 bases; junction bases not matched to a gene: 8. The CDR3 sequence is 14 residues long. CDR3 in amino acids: CASSYSTGGTGQFF. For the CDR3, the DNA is TGTGCCAGCAGTTACTCGACTGGAGGGACAGGACAGTTCTTC.

DNA for the CDR3: TGTGCCAGCAGCCCCCCGGGGCTGGTCGAGCAGTACTTC. Translating gives CASSPPGLVEQYF. The genes are TRBV6-5 and TRBJ2-7; D possibly matches TRBD1 or TRBD2 (5 bases each). V dropped 6 bases and J dropped 6 bases, with 15 bases sitting between them. The CDR3 is 13 amino acids. Germline values: CDR1 MNHEY, CDR2 SVGAGI.

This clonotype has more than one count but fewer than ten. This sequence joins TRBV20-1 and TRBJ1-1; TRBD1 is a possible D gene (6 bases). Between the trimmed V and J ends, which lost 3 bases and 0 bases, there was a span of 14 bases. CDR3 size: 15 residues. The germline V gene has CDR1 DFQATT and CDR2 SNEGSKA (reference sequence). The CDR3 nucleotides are TGCAGTGCTAGCCCCTCTACAGGGATGAACACTGAAGCTTTCTTT. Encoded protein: CSASPSTGMNTEAFF.

The CDR3: CSAAGTSVLRTDTQYF. The CDR3 DNA reads as TGCAGTGCAGCCGGGACTAGCGTTCTGCGCACAGATACGCAGTATTTT. J is TRBJ2-3 and V is TRBV20-1, with 10 bases that match TRBD2. This CDR3 is 16 amino acids long. V lost 6 bases and J lost 1; bases outside the gene matches: 10. CDR1 is DFQATT, CDR2 SNEGSKA, per germline (reference sequence).

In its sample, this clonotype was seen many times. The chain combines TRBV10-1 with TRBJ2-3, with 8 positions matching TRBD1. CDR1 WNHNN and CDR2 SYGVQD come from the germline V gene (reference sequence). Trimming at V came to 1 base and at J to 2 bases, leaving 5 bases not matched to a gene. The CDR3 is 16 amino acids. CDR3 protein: CASSEWTGQATDTQYF. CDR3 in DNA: TGCGCCAGCAGTGAGTGGACGGGACAGGCCACAGATACGCAGTATTTT.

CDR3 coding DNA: TGCAGCGTTGAAACCTCGGTAGCGGAGCAGTTCTTC. Its translation is CSVETSVAEQFF. This chain uses TRBV29-1 with TRBJ2-1, with D possibly TRBD2 on 5 matching bases. The V and J ends lost 2 bases and 10 bases respectively, with 12 bases between them. The CDR3 length is 12 residues. Germline CDR1 reads SQVTM; CDR2 reads ANQGSEA.

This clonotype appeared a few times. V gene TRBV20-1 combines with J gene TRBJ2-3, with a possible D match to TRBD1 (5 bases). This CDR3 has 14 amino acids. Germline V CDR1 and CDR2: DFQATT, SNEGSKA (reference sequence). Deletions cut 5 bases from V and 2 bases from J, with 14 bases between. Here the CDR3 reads CSAQSQGLTDTQYF. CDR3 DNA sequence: TGCAGTGCTCAATCCCAGGGTCTCACAGATACGCAGTATTTT.

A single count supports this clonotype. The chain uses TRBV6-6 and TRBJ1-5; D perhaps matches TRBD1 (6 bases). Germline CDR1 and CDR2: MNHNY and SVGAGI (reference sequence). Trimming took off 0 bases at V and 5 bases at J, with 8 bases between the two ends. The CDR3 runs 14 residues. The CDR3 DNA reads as TGTGCCAGCAGTTACTCGAACAGGGATCAGCCCCAGCATTTT. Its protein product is CASSYSNRDQPQHF.

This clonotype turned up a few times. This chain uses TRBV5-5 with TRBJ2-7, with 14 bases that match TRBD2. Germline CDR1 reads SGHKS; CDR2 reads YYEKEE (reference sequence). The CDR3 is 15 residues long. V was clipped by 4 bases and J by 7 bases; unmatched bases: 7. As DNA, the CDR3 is TGTGCCAGCAGCGAGGGACTAGCGGGGGTCTATGAGCAGTACTTC. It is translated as CASSEGLAGVYEQYF.